A single sample gave rise to the 23 T cell receptor beta chains below, sequenced in a study of blood T cell repertoires in COVID-19. Assay used: immunoSEQ multiplex PCR; TCRdb lists only in-frame clones, some missing. This table has over 150,000 clones, 91% appearing once. The sequencing sample was made of peripheral blood. These receptors were collected from a man aged 45 to 65 with acute or convalescent COVID-19.

This sequence joins TRBV7-8 and TRBJ2-2; 9 bases fit TRBD2. CDR1 is SGHVS, CDR2 FQNEAQ, per germline. This CDR3 is 16 amino acids long. With V trimmed by 0 bases and J by 4 bases, 3 bases remained unmatched. CDR3 sequence: CASSLALAGITGELFF. CDR3 DNA sequence: TGTGCCAGCAGCTTAGCGCTAGCGGGGATCACCGGGGAGCTGTTTTTT.

V and J are TRBV6-6 and TRBJ1-5; TRBD1 agrees at 7 bases. This CDR3 is built from 16 residues. V lost 6 bases and J lost 3; bases outside the gene matches: 11. Germline values: CDR1 MNHNY, CDR2 SVGAGI (reference sequence). CDR3 DNA sequence: TGTGCCAGCAGGACTCTAGGGGGCTCTTTCAATCAGCCCCAGCATTTT. Its translation: CASRTLGGSFNQPQHF.

V gene TRBV21-1 combines with J gene TRBJ1-5; the tabulated D call, TRBD1, remains unverified against the DNA. TRBV21-1 is a pseudogene locus. CDR3 length: 14 residues. The CDR3 spells CASSKGTGEQPQHF. CDR3 in DNA: TGTGCCAGCAGCAAAGGGACAGGGGAGCAGCCCCAGCATTTT.

The rearrangement links TRBV6-5 to TRBJ2-4, with D perhaps matching TRBD2 (5 bases). Trimming left V 0 bases short and J 2 bases short, with 8 bases between. This CDR3 has 15 amino acids. Germline lookup yields CDR1 MNHEY and CDR2 SVGAGI. For the CDR3, the DNA is TGTGCCAGCAGTTACTCGCAGCGGTCCAAAAACATTCAGTACTTC. This encodes CASSYSQRSKNIQYF.

The chain joins TRBV27 to TRBJ2-5; D is uncertain. The length of the CDR3 is 13 residues. Germline V gene sequence: CDR1 MNHEY, CDR2 SMNVEV (reference sequence). Trimming removed 5 bases from V and 4 bases from J, with 11 bases in between. The CDR3, as DNA: TGTGCCAGCAGTCCTTACCCCGGAGAGACCCAGTACTTC. Translation gives CASSPYPGETQYF.

In its sample, this clone was seen a few times. This rearrangement joins TRBV5-5 to TRBJ2-7; TRBD1 might be the D (6 bases). This CDR3 spans 14 amino acids. V dropped 2 bases and J dropped 3 bases, with 12 bases sitting between them. Germline loops: CDR1 SGHKS, CDR2 YYEKEE (reference sequence). CDR3 sequence reads: CASSLQGEYYEQYV. The CDR3 nucleotides read TGTGCCAGCAGCTTACAGGGCGAGTACTACGAGCAGTACGTC.

V usage is TRBV20-1 and J usage is TRBJ1-2, with TRBD1 identical over 8 bases. This CDR3 region has 14 residues. Trimming cost V 3 bases and J 6 bases; bases outside gene matches: 9. The V gene's germline CDR1 is DFQATT and CDR2 SNEGSKA (reference sequence). In DNA, the CDR3 is TGCAGTGCTAGTCAGGGGGCGCCTTCGGATGGCTACACCTTC. Its protein is CSASQGAPSDGYTF.

V and J are TRBV28 and TRBJ1-2; D unclear. The V end was cut by 2 bases, the J end by 2 bases, with 12 bases between. This CDR3 has 15 residues. CDR1 and CDR2 (germline): MDHEN, SYDVKM. CDR3 sequence: CASSLMQAPNYGYTF. The CDR3, as DNA: TGTGCCAGCAGTTTAATGCAGGCCCCGAACTATGGCTACACCTTC.

This chain joins TRBV9 and TRBJ2-7, with TRBD2 identical over 12 bases. Germline CDR1 SGDLS, CDR2 YYNGEE. V lost 4 bases to trimming and J lost 7 bases; unmatched junction nucleotides: 9. CDR3 length: 15 amino acids. As DNA, the CDR3 is TGTGCCAGCAGCCCACAATCCGGACTAGCGGGGGAGCAGTACTTC. This encodes CASSPQSGLAGEQYF. Together with reference TRBV9 and TRBJ2-7, the CDR3 gives the full variable domain: DSGVTQTPKHLITATGQRVTLRCSPRSGDLSVYWYQQSLDQGLQFLIQYYNGEERAKGNILERFSAQQFPDLHSELNLSSLELGDSALYFCASSPQSGLAGEQYFGPGTRLTVT.

CDR3 in amino acids: CASSAREGSTGELFF. CDR3 coding DNA: TGTGCCAGCTCGGCTAGAGAGGGTTCCACCGGGGAGCTGTTTTTT. This rearrangement joins TRBV18 to TRBJ2-2; weak D call: TRBD2 (5 bases). The CDR3 extends over 15 amino acids. Trimming left V 6 bases short and J 4 bases short, with 15 bases between. The germline CDR1 and CDR2 sequences are KGHSH and LQKENI.

This sequence joins TRBV6-6 and TRBJ1-1; the D is unclear. CDR1 and CDR2 from the germline V gene are MNHNY and SVGAGI (reference sequence). There are 14 residues in the CDR3. V was clipped by 2 bases and J by 1 base, with 8 bases between them. The CDR3 nucleotides read TGTGCCAGCAGTTACCAAACTGCGAACACTGAAGCTTTCTTT. Translating it yields CASSYQTANTEAFF.

The CDR3, as DNA: TGTGCCACCGGGGAGGCGGGGTCCAAAAACATTCAGTACTTC. This codes for CATGEAGSKNIQYF. This sequence joins TRBV6-5 and TRBJ2-4; maybe TRBD2 (6 bases). Between the trimmed V and J ends, which lost 10 bases and 2 bases, there was a span of 15 bases. CDR1 MNHEY and CDR2 SVGAGI come from the germline V gene. This CDR3 has 14 amino acids.

The chain combines TRBV10-2 with TRBJ2-1; possibly TRBD2 for D (5 bases). The CDR3 runs to 13 residues. Germline loops: CDR1 WSHSY, CDR2 SAAADI. V gave up 6 bases and J gave up 6 bases, with 12 bases separating them. The DNA for the CDR3 is TGCGCCAGCAGGTCGTGGACTGGCAATGAGCAGTTCTTC. It is translated as CASRSWTGNEQFF.

The chain has TRBV2 and TRBJ2-1, with TRBD2 matching 8 bases. V lost 7 bases and J lost 7; bases outside the gene matches: 12. The germline CDR1 and CDR2 sequences are SNHLY and FYNNEI. The CDR3 extends over 15 amino acids. The DNA for the CDR3 is TGTGCCAGCAATTCCCAGCGGGGGACCTCAAATGAGCAGTTCTTC. It codes for CASNSQRGTSNEQFF.

The V call is TRBV27, the J call TRBJ1-1; D possibly corresponds to TRBD1 (6 bases). The CDR3 length is 14 residues. V lost 2 bases and J lost 0, with 7 bases in between. The germline CDR1 and CDR2 sequences are MNHEY and SMNVEV (reference sequence). CDR3 bases: TGTGCCAGCAGTTTAGGGACACTGAACACTGAAGCTTTCTTT. This encodes CASSLGTLNTEAFF.

This clone was detected a few times. The chain recombines TRBV2 with TRBJ1-1, with D perhaps matching TRBD1 (5 bases). The germline V gene encodes CDR1 SNHLY and CDR2 FYNNEI. The CDR3 runs 12 residues. V gave up 7 bases and J gave up 2 bases, with 8 bases separating them. As DNA, the CDR3 is TGTGCCAGCATGACAGCCAACACTGAAGCTTTCTTT. Translated: CASMTANTEAFF.

This chain joins TRBV24-1 and TRBJ1-5; 10 bases agree with TRBD1. Trimming at V came to 6 bases and at J to 1 base, leaving 8 bases not matched to a gene. The CDR3 sequence is 17 residues long. Looked up from germline, CDR1 is KGHDR and CDR2 is SFDVKD. The CDR3 sequence is CATSTGTGVWSNQPQHF. In DNA, the CDR3 is TGTGCCACCAGTACCGGGACAGGGGTTTGGAGCAATCAGCCCCAGCATTTT.

This clone has just one count. This rearrangement joins TRBV7-6 to TRBJ2-5; a weak D match, TRBD1 (7 bases). The CDR3 runs to 16 residues. Trimming cost V 1 base and J 0 bases, with 12 bases left between them. CDR1 and CDR2 (germline): SGHVS, FNYEAQ. For the CDR3, the DNA is TGTGCCAGCAGCTTAGGACAGGGACTGTACCAAGAGACCCAGTACTTC. Protein product: CASSLGQGLYQETQYF.

The J gene is TRBJ2-3, the V gene TRBV29-1; TRBD1 matches 8 bases. The CDR3 runs 15 residues. V shed 3 bases, J shed 1 base, and the junction held 6 bases outside the gene matches. CDR1 is SQVTM and CDR2 is ANQGSEA in the germline V gene. CDR3 nucleotide sequence: TGCAGCGTTGACAGCAGGGGGCTTCGCACAGATACGCAGTATTTT. Amino acids: CSVDSRGLRTDTQYF.

This chain links TRBV7-6 with TRBJ1-5; D is ambiguous. CDR3 size: 14 residues. Germline V gene lookup returns CDR1 SGHVS and CDR2 FNYEAQ. Trimming took off 5 bases at V and 4 bases at J, with 12 bases between the two ends. CDR3 amino acids: CASSPPGVNQPQHF. CDR3 bases: TGTGCCAGCAGCCCCCCGGGAGTAAATCAGCCCCAGCATTTT. The whole variable domain, remainder taken from reference TRBV7-6 and TRBJ1-5, is GAGVSQSPRYKVTKRGQDVALRCDPISGHVSLYWYRQALGQGPEFLTYFNYEAQQDKSGLPNDRFSAERPEGSISTLTIQRTEQRDSAMYRCASSPPGVNQPQHFGDGTRLSIL.

V is TRBV18 and J is TRBJ2-7; D possibly corresponds to TRBD2 (6 bases). CDR1 KGHSH and CDR2 LQKENI come from the germline V gene. The CDR3 has 14 amino acids. Trimming shortened V by 3 bases and J by 7 bases, and 16 bases separated the two germline ends. CDR3 protein: CASSPVGGMGEQYF. CDR3 DNA sequence: TGTGCCAGCTCACCGGTGGGAGGAATGGGAGAGCAGTACTTC.

V and J are TRBV11-2 and TRBJ2-7; tentatively, D is TRBD1 (6 bases). Per the germline V gene, CDR1 is SGHAT and CDR2 is FQNNGV. This CDR3 spans 14 amino acids. V was shortened by 3 bases and J by 2 bases, with 11 bases between the two germline ends. The CDR3 nucleotides read TGTGCCAGCAGCTTGACAGGTCCTACCTACGAGCAGTACTTC. Encoded protein: CASSLTGPTYEQYF.

This sequence joins TRBV28 and TRBJ1-1, with TRBD1 matching over 8 bases. V lost 5 bases to trimming and J lost 7 bases; unmatched junction nucleotides: 12. The CDR3 totals 15 residues. Germline loops: CDR1 MDHEN, CDR2 SYDVKM. The CDR3 DNA is TGTGCCAGCAGTCTAGAACAGGGGGATTTGATTGAAGCTTTCTTT. Amino acid sequence: CASSLEQGDLIEAFF.